This TCR beta chain was sequenced in a study of cytotoxic CD8 clonotypes in ibrutinib-treated CLL (dated by TCRdb to about 2021). For the study in its entirety: The cohort included roughly 15 treatment-naive and eleven to twelve relapsed/refractory patients; roughly 17 were IGHV unmutated. Longitudinal samples were available for about 30% of the roughly 86 trial participants. An average of about 250,000 productive templates and approximately 91,000 productive rearrangements was obtained per sample. Cryopreserved peripheral blood mononuclear cells were collected at three points: before therapy, at response, and at either sustained remission or disease progression. All remission and progressive disease samples were collected while patients were still receiving ibrutinib. Response samples were obtained after a median of approximately eleven months of treatment, with a range of about 6 to 36 months. Responses were partial in around 25 patients and complete in 2; after median about 63 months follow-up, about 14 stayed in remission and some twelve progressed.

The goal of deep resolution MiSeq sequencing was a depth between 1 in 1 million and 1 in 200,000 T cells, and coverage averaged 10x per clonotype. TCR beta libraries were generated with the immunoSEQ hsTCRB Kit. Processing in the source paper ran as follows. The data were analyzed with ImmunoSEQ Analyzer and ImmunoSEQ Data Assistant, and V, D and J gene assignments followed IMGT definitions. Clonality was computed as one minus normalized Shannon entropy of productive rearrangement frequencies, ranging from 0 to 1. Only overrepresented clonotypes making up at least 0.05% of the repertoire of each patient were included in the public clonotype analysis. About a dozen repertoires from age-matched healthy donors, obtained from immuneACCESS, served as clonality controls. Here the immuneACCESS table is served through TCRdb, limited to in-frame sequences with V and J called. Missing clones are a known gap in these copies; in checked studies unresolved V genes cover under half, and the rest lacks a known reason. For V, J and clone size, that table is used; D and trimming come from the DNA. A total of about 180,000 clones appear in this sample, approximately 80% of them only once. The ten largest clones add up to about 4.6% of the sample.

Findings and caveats that apply to the study as a whole: Public clonotypes were rare and either shrank or stayed stable during treatment, and the rise in clonality at ibrutinib response reflected expansion of private clonotypes. An increase in clonality was observed at ibrutinib response, with clonality remaining stable during sustained remission and falling back toward baseline at progression. Baseline clonality was found to be higher than that of age-matched healthy donors and was strongly correlated with circulating CD8+ T-cell counts. Sampling times were not matched between patients in sustained remission and patients whose disease was progressing, and lymph node repertoires were not examined.

Based on the germline V gene, the CDR1 and CDR2 sequences are MNHEY and SVGAGI. V is shortened by 4 bases, J by 0 bases, and the region joining them spans 10 bases. Inclusive of the bounding cysteine and phenylalanine, the CDR3 is 15 residues long. The only DNA kept is the CDR3, 45 bases in frame from the first base. About this clone itself: The antigen this receptor binds is unknown. No per-base quality is available; no much larger clone lies one base away.

What this sample's time point label stands for: roughly 2 years on ibrutinib. For TCR beta library preparation, 1.5 to 2 micrograms of genomic DNA was extracted from cryopreserved PBMCs. Longitudinal blood samples from CLL patients receiving ibrutinib monotherapy were subjected to high-throughput TCR beta sequencing. The patients took part in an open-label, single-center phase 2 trial of ibrutinib monotherapy. The source was PBMCs, collected after 24 months of ibrutinib treatment. The rearrangement combines TRBV6-5 with TRBJ1-5, with an unclear D gene assignment. This receptor was taken from a human donor with chronic lymphocytic leukemia. The CDR3 corresponds to CASSLGRSSNQPQHF. The DNA sequence reads TGTGCCAGCAGTTTAGGACGGTCTAGCAATCAGCCCCAGCATTTT.